This TCR beta chain was captured in a study of T-cell reconstitution after alpha-beta-depleted transplantation in children. Using unique molecular identifiers, the investigators prepared the TCRbeta library. Each CDR3 protein gets one entry after TCRdb re-called the PCR reads with MiXCR. Of some 200,000 distinct CDR3 sequences listed, approximately 6.8% are singletons. The CDR3 length is 17 residues. Losses at the gene ends were 5 bases for V and 2 bases for J; bases not matched to a gene: 8. This clonotype was seen ten or more times. The chain recombines TRBV12-3 or TRBV12-4 with TRBJ2-5; TRBD2 aligns across 13 bases. The receptor was derived from a human donor who donated a stem cell graft to a child with Wiskott-Aldrich syndrome. This sample comprised PBMCs from the stem cell graft donor, obtained from the stem cell graft. The CDR3 loop reads CASSPGPGLAGQETQYF. The CDR3, as DNA: TGTGCCAGCAGTCCTGGGCCGGGACTAGCGGGGCAAGAGACCCAGTACTTC.